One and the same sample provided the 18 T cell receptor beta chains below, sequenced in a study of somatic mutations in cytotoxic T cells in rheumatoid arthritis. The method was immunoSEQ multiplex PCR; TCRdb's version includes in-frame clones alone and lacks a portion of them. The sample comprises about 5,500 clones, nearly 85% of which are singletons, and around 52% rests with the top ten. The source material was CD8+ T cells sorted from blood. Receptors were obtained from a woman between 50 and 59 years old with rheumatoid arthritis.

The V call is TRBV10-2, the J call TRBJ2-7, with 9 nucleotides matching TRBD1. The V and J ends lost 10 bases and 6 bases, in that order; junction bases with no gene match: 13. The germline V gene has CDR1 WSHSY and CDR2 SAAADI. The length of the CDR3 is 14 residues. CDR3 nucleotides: TGCGCCACCATGTGGGGGACAGGGTCTTCCGAGCAGTACTTC. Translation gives CATMWGTGSSEQYF.

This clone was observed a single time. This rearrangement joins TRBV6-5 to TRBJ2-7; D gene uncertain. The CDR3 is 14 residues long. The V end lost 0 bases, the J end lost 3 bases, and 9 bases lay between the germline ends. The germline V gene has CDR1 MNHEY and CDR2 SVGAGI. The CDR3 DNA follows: TGTGCCAGCAGTTACTCGCAACAGTACTACGAGCAGTACTTC. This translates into CASSYSQQYYEQYF.

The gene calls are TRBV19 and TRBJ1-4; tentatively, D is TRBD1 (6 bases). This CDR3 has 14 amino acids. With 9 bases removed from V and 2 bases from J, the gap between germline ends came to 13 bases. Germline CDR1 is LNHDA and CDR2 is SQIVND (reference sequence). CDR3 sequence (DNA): TGTGCCAGCACAATAAGGGGGACTAATGAAAAACTGTTTTTT. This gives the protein CASTIRGTNEKLFF. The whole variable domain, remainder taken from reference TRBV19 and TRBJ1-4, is DGGITQSPKYLFRKEGQNVTLSCEQNLNHDAMYWYRQDPGQGLRLIYYSQIVNDFQKGDIAEGYSVSREKKESFPLTVTSAQKNPTAFYLCASTIRGTNEKLFFGSGTQLSVL.

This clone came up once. The CDR3 protein is CAVTTGGAEAFF. Written as DNA, the CDR3 is TGTGCCGTCACCACGGGGGGCGCGGAAGCTTTCTTT. V and J are TRBV15 and TRBJ1-1; weak D call: TRBD1 (6 bases). Trimming removed 11 bases from V and 8 bases from J, with 18 bases in between. Looked up from germline, CDR1 is LNHNV and CDR2 is YYDKDF (reference sequence). The length of the CDR3 is 12 residues.

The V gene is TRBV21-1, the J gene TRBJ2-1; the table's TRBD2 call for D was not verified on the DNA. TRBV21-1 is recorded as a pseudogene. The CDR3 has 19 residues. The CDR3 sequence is CASSKPFEASGDNYNEQFF. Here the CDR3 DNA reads TGTGCCAGCAGCAAACCTTTTGAGGCTAGCGGAGATAACTACAATGAGCAGTTCTTC.

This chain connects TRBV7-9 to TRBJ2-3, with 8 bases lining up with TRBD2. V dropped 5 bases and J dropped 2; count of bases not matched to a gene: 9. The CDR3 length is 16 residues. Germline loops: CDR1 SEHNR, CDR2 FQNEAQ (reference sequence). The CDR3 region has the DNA TGTGCCAGCAGCGTCACAGCGGGAGAGCTCACAGATACGCAGTATTTT. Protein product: CASSVTAGELTDTQYF. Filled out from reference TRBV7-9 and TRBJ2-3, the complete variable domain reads DTGVSQNPRHKITKRGQNVTFRCDPISEHNRLYWYRQTLGQGPEFLTYFQNEAQLEKSRLLSDRFSAERPKGSFSTLEIQRTEQGDSAMYLCASSVTAGELTDTQYFGPGTRLTVL.

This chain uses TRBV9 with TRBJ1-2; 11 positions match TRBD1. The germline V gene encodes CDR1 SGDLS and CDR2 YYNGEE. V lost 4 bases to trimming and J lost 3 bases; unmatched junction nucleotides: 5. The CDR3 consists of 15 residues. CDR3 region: CASSKGGQGDYGYTF. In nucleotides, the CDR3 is TGTGCCAGCAGCAAAGGGGGACAGGGGGACTATGGCTACACCTTC.

The chain's CDR3 is CASSQEALAEIQETQYF. The CDR3 DNA reads as TGCGCCAGCAGCCAAGAAGCCCTAGCGGAGATCCAAGAGACCCAGTACTTC. This rearrangement joins TRBV4-1 to TRBJ2-5; 7 bases map to TRBD2. V shed 0 bases and J 1 base; nucleotides not matched to a gene: 8. Per germline, CDR1 MGHRA and CDR2 YSYEKL. This CDR3 comprises 17 residues.

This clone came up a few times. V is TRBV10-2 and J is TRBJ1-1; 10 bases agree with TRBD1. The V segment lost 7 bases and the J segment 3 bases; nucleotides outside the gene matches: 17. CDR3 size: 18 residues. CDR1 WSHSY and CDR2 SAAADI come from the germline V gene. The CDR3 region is CASTARPGQGNGDTEAFF. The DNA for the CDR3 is TGCGCCAGCACCGCACGTCCGGGACAGGGGAACGGTGACACTGAAGCTTTCTTT.

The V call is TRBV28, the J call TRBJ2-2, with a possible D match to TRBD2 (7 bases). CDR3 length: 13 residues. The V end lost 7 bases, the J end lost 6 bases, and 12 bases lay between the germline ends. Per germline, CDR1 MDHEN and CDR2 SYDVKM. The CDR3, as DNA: TGTGCCAGCAAACTAGGGGGGGCCGGGGAGCTGTTTTTT. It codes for CASKLGGAGELFF.

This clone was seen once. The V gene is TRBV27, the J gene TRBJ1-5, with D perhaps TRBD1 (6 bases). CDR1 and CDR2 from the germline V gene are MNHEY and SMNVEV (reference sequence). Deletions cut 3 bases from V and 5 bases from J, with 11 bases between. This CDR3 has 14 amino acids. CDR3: CASSLARGYQPQHF. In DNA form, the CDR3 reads TGTGCCAGCAGTTTGGCCAGGGGATATCAGCCCCAGCATTTT.

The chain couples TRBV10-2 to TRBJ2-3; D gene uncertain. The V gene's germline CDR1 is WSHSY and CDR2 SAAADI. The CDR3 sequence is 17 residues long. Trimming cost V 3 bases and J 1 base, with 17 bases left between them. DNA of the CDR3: TGCGCCAGCAGTGACCCCCCAGTGGAGCCAGGCACAGATACGCAGTATTTT. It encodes CASSDPPVEPGTDTQYF.

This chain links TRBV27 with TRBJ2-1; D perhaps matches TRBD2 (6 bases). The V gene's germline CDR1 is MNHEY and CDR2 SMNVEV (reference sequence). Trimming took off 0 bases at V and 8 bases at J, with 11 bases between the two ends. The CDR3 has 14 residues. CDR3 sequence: CASSLSETSYEQFF. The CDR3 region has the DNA TGTGCCAGCAGTTTATCAGAGACTAGTTATGAGCAGTTCTTC.

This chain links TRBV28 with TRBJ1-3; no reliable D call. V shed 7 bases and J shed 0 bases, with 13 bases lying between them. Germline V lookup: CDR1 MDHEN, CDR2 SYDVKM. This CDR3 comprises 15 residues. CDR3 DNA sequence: TGTGCCAGCACCCCTTTCTCTTTCTCTGGAAACACCATATATTTT. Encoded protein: CASTPFSFSGNTIYF.

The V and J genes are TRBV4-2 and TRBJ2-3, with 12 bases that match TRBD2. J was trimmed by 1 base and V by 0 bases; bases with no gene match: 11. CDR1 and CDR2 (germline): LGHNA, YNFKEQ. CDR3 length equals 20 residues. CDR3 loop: CASSQDRGLAGGPRTDTQYF. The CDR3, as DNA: TGTGCCAGCAGCCAAGATAGGGGGCTAGCGGGGGGGCCCCGCACAGATACGCAGTATTTT.

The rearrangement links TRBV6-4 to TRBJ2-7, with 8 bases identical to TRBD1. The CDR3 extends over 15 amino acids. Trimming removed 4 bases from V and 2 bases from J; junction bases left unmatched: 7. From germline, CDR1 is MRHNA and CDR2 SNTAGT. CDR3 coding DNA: TGTGCCAGCAGTGCCGGACAGGGTCCCACCTACGAGCAGTACTTC. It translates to CASSAGQGPTYEQYF.

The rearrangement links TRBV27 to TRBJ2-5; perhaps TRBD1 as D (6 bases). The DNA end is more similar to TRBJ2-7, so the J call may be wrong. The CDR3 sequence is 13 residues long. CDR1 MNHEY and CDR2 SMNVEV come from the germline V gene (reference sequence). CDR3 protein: CASSLNRDYEQYF. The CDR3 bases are TGTGCCAGCAGTTTAAACAGGGACTACGAGCAGTACTTC.

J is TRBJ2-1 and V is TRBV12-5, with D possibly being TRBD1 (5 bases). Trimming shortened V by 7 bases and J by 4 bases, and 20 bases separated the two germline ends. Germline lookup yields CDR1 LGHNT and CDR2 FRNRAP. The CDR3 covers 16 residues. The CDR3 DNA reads TGTGCTAGTGTCCTTTACCAGGGTAGGATTTACAATGAGCAGTTCTTC. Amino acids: CASVLYQGRIYNEQFF. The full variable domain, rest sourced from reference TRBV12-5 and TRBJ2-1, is DARVTQTPRHKVTEMGQEVTMRCQPILGHNTVFWYRQTMMQGLELLAYFRNRAPLDDSGMPKDRFSAEMPDATLATLKIQPSEPRDSAVYFCASVLYQGRIYNEQFFGPGTRLTVL.